Following are 21 T cell receptor beta chains from one sample sequenced in a study of Ad26.COV2.S vaccination and SARS-CoV-2 variants. Treatment noted: approximately 18 received Ad26.COV2.S at low or high dose, single or two shots; roughly five received placebo; per-sample allocation not given. Specimens were obtained on day 63 following the first vaccine or placebo injection. Produced via immunoSEQ multiplex PCR; TCRdb's table is partial and in-frame only. This sample has hundreds of thousands of clones, with 80% to 90% found just once. The sample in question was peripheral blood, obtained in a trial of Ad26.COV2.S vaccine versus placebo. The receptors stem from a person between 18 and 65 years old who received the Ad26.COV2.S COVID-19 vaccine or a placebo.

V usage is TRBV5-6 and J usage is TRBJ1-5; D is undetermined. This CDR3 is built from 14 residues. The V and J ends lost 0 bases and 7 bases respectively, with 11 bases between them. The germline V gene has CDR1 SGHDT and CDR2 YYEEEE. This CDR3 reads CASSLVGSRQPQHF. The CDR3 coding sequence is TGTGCCAGCAGCTTGGTGGGGTCCAGGCAGCCCCAGCATTTT.

J is TRBJ1-2 and V is TRBV5-6, with D unresolved. The CDR3 runs to 15 residues. Germline V gene lookup returns CDR1 SGHDT and CDR2 YYEEEE. Deletions cut 1 base from V and 7 bases from J, with 17 bases between. The CDR3 sequence: CASSLLSAEQIGYTF. As DNA, the CDR3 is TGTGCCAGCAGCTTGCTGTCGGCAGAACAAATTGGCTACACCTTC.

The chain recombines TRBV6-5 with TRBJ2-3; D is unresolved. V was pared by 2 bases and J by 2 bases, with 8 bases between. CDR3 length: 14 residues. The V gene's germline CDR1 is MNHEY and CDR2 SVGAGI. CDR3 amino acids: CASSYSSHTDTQYF. CDR3 sequence (DNA): TGTGCCAGCAGTTACAGCAGTCACACAGATACGCAGTATTTT.

The rearrangement joins TRBV27 to TRBJ1-1, with TRBD1 identical over 8 bases. The CDR3 loop spans 14 amino acids. J gave up 7 bases and V 5 bases, and 9 bases lay outside the gene matches. Germline V CDR1 and CDR2: MNHEY, SMNVEV (reference sequence). The CDR3 here is CASSLRGTGNEAFF. DNA of the CDR3: TGTGCCAGCAGTCTCCGGGGGACAGGCAATGAAGCTTTCTTT.

The CDR3 here is CATSRDNLAYEQYF. CDR3 DNA sequence: TGTGCCACCAGCAGAGATAACCTAGCCTACGAGCAGTACTTC. This sequence joins TRBV15 and TRBJ2-7; D gene uncertain. The germline V gene has CDR1 LNHNV and CDR2 YYDKDF (reference sequence). V lost 0 bases and J lost 2, with 8 bases in between. CDR3 length: 14 residues.

The DNA for the CDR3 is TGCGCCAGCAGTCAACCCCATAGCACAGGGGTAGAATTGGAGACCCAGTACTTC. Translating gives CASSQPHSTGVELETQYF. This chain links TRBV23-1 with TRBJ2-5, with 7 bases identical to TRBD1. TRBV23-1 is an ORF; its function is uncertain. V was clipped by 2 bases and J by 5 bases; unmatched bases: 17. CDR3 length equals 18 residues.

The chain links TRBV12-3 or TRBV12-4 to TRBJ1-1; 7 positions agree with TRBD1. J gave up 8 bases and V 4 bases, and 7 bases lay outside the gene matches. The CDR3 is 13 residues long. In DNA form, the CDR3 reads TGTGCCAGCAGTTCTCCTCCGGGACAGGAAGCTTTCTTT. Encoded protein: CASSSPPGQEAFF.

DNA for the CDR3: TGTGCCAGCAGCGTAGAGGGCGCCGGGAACACTGAAGCTTTCTTT. Protein product: CASSVEGAGNTEAFF. V usage is TRBV9 and J usage is TRBJ1-1; D is unresolved. The CDR3 has 15 residues. The V and J ends lost 0 bases and 1 base respectively, with 10 bases between them. CDR1 is SGDLS, CDR2 YYNGEE, per germline.

The chain combines TRBV7-2 with TRBJ2-3, with 9 bases lining up with TRBD2. CDR3 length: 14 residues. Trimming at V came to 7 bases and at J to 1 base, leaving 3 bases not matched to a gene. Per the germline V gene, CDR1 is SGHTA and CDR2 is FQGNSA. As DNA, the CDR3 is TGTGCCAGCACCGTAGCGGGGGGCACAGATACGCAGTATTTT. It codes for CASTVAGGTDTQYF.

J is TRBJ2-2 and V is TRBV1; TRBD2, as called in the table, went unchecked against the DNA. TRBV1 is a pseudogene. The CDR3 covers 18 residues. The CDR3 sequence: CTSSQPTSGGLDTGELFF. The DNA of the CDR3 is TGCACCAGCAGCCAACCGACTAGCGGGGGGTTAGACACCGGGGAGCTGTTTTTT.

This clone was seen just once. The chain has TRBV20-1 and TRBJ2-1; D remains unclear. Germline V gene sequence: CDR1 DFQATT, CDR2 SNEGSKA (reference sequence). V was pared by 6 bases and J by 9 bases, with 12 bases between. The length of the CDR3 is 11 residues. The CDR3 bases are TGCAGTGCCTCAAAATTAGGTGAGCAGTTCTTC. Residues: CSASKLGEQFF.

This rearrangement joins TRBV7-9 to TRBJ2-1; 15 bases fit TRBD2. Trimming cost V 3 bases and J 2 bases; bases outside gene matches: 2. The CDR3 sequence is 17 residues long. CDR1 and CDR2 (germline): SEHNR, FQNEAQ (reference sequence). The CDR3 DNA follows: TGTGCCAGCAGCTTGGGACTAGCGGGAGGCCCCTACAATGAGCAGTTCTTC. This translates into CASSLGLAGGPYNEQFF.

This rearrangement joins TRBV7-9 to TRBJ2-1; possible D gene TRBD1, 6 bases. The CDR3 is made up of 14 amino acids. Germline CDR1 reads SEHNR; CDR2 reads FQNEAQ (reference sequence). The V end lost 5 bases, the J end lost 8 bases, and 16 bases lay between the germline ends. CDR3 protein: CASSTLVEGDEQFF. CDR3 nucleotide sequence: TGTGCCAGCAGCACTTTAGTCGAGGGGGATGAGCAGTTCTTC.

The genes are TRBV5-6 and TRBJ1-2; D ambiguous. The length of the CDR3 is 15 residues. CDR1 is SGHDT and CDR2 is YYEEEE in the germline V gene. V shed 0 bases and J shed 4 bases, with 13 bases lying between them. The CDR3 protein is CASSLAGGEGYGYTF. The CDR3 DNA reads TGTGCCAGCAGCTTGGCTGGTGGCGAAGGCTATGGCTACACCTTC.

The genes are TRBV27 and TRBJ1-1; D remains unclear. V gave up 3 bases and J gave up 7 bases, with 21 bases separating them. Germline V CDR1 and CDR2: MNHEY, SMNVEV (reference sequence). The CDR3 consists of 16 residues. CDR3 nucleotides: TGTGCCAGCAGTTTTAGCGTTGGGCCAGCACCCGGTGAAGCTTTCTTT. Its protein product is CASSFSVGPAPGEAFF.

J is TRBJ2-1 and V is TRBV6-2 or TRBV6-3; perhaps TRBD2 as D (5 bases). V shed 0 bases and J shed 9 bases, with 9 bases lying between them. The CDR3 loop spans 13 amino acids. The germline V gene has CDR1 MNHEY and CDR2 SVGEGT. The CDR3 reads CASSYSDFIEQFF. In DNA form, the CDR3 reads TGTGCCAGCAGTTACTCGGACTTCATTGAGCAGTTCTTC.

V gene TRBV4-2 combines with J gene TRBJ1-2; D is unclear. The V and J ends lost 0 bases and 3 bases respectively, with 14 bases between them. The CDR3 length is 16 residues. Germline CDR1 is LGHNA and CDR2 is YNFKEQ. The CDR3 protein is CASSQDQGYRDYGYTF. For the CDR3, the DNA is TGTGCCAGCAGCCAAGATCAAGGGTATAGGGACTATGGCTACACCTTC.

The rearrangement links TRBV2 to TRBJ2-1, with TRBD2 identical over 8 bases. This CDR3 is built from 13 residues. Germline V CDR1 and CDR2: SNHLY, FYNNEI. Germline trimming cut 4 bases from V and 9 bases from J; bases unmatched to any gene: 5. CDR3 residues: CASSGTSWGEQFF. CDR3 coding DNA: TGTGCCAGCAGTGGGACTAGCTGGGGTGAGCAGTTCTTC.

The chain carries TRBV30 and TRBJ2-7, with D unclear. The ends were cut back, 1 base at V and 5 bases at J, with 9 bases in the middle. The CDR3 covers 12 residues. The germline V gene encodes CDR1 GTSNPN and CDR2 SVGIG (reference sequence). CDR3 loop: CAWSATQHEQYF. The CDR3 coding sequence is TGTGCCTGGAGTGCGACCCAGCACGAGCAGTACTTC.

This chain connects TRBV10-2 to TRBJ2-1; the match to TRBD2 covers 8 bases. The CDR3 has 15 amino acids. V gave up 6 bases and J gave up 2 bases; unmatched junction bases: 6. The germline V gene has CDR1 WSHSY and CDR2 SAAADI. The CDR3 spells CASSRAGGPYNEQFF. The CDR3 DNA follows: TGCGCCAGCAGCCGGGCGGGGGGACCCTACAATGAGCAGTTCTTC.

The chain joins TRBV30 to TRBJ1-6; a possible D gene is TRBD1 (6 bases). With 4 bases removed from V and 9 bases from J, the gap between germline ends came to 13 bases. Looked up from germline, CDR1 is GTSNPN and CDR2 is SVGIG (reference sequence). This CDR3 has 13 residues. CDR3 bases: TGTGCCTGGATCGGGACACCTCTTTCACCCCTCCACTTT. It yields the protein CAWIGTPLSPLHF.